Reported below is one T cell receptor (beta chain). The entry originates in a study of cytomegalovirus exposure and HLA in healthy donors. CDR1 SGHVS and CDR2 FNYEAQ come from the germline V gene. The CDR3 has 18 amino acids. V lost 4 bases, J lost 0 bases, and 19 bases lay in between. In the PCR, 60 Vbeta and 13 Jbeta primers were used. This table comes from immunoSEQ multiplex PCR, and its TCRdb copy is limited to in-frame clones, with some not included. Of around 130,000 clones listed, around three quarters were seen once; the top ten hold 2% to 2.5%. The receptor's source is a man between 18 and 29 years old in good health and CMV-seronegative. The sequenced material came from PBMCs. V usage is TRBV7-6 and J usage is TRBJ1-5, with TRBD1 as a possible D gene (5 bases). In DNA form, the CDR3 reads TGTGCCAGCAGCTCATATATCGGGGGGACCTATAGCAATCAGCCCCAGCATTTT. Translation gives CASSSYIGGTYSNQPQHF.